This T cell receptor beta chain was observed in a study of blood T cell repertoires in COVID-19. Study as a whole: Sites across the United States, Italy and Spain contributed samples from acute and convalescent COVID-19. Sample material is recorded as cDNA or gDNA derived from T cells, B-cell-depleted T cells, or PBMCs.

V lost 0 bases and J 5 bases, leaving 11 bases between the germline ends. The CDR3 runs to 14 residues. CDR1 and CDR2 from the germline V gene are SGHTA and FQGNSA. In the original processing: Amplification of reference gene primers was used by the study to estimate nucleated cell counts. The table came from immunoSEQ multiplex PCR; TCRdb's copy has only in-frame clones and leaves some out. V and J calls and clone size are as listed in that table; D and trimming were resolved from the DNA. The sample records some 450,000 clones, approximately 89% being singletons. The Seattle patients joined while their infection was active and were tracked longitudinally afterward.

The sequence was obtained from a woman in her 50s with COVID-19, enrolled during active disease. Sequenced: peripheral blood. The chain links TRBV7-2 to TRBJ2-7, with TRBD1 as a possible D gene (7 bases). The CDR3 nucleotides read TGTGCCAGCAGCTTAGCGCAGGGGGGACACGAGCAGTACTTC. It is translated as CASSLAQGGHEQYF.